The clone carrying this TCR beta chain was detected only a few times. Its matching antigen is unknown. Using a J-beta primer mix together with a sample-barcoded 5' primer, a second PCR was run for roughly 6 to 12 cycles. TCRdb reanalysed the 5' RACE reads using MiXCR and keeps one entry per CDR3 protein. Here the sample spans 1.4 million to 1.5 million distinct CDR3 sequences, 42% being singletons. V lost 0 bases and J 4 bases, leaving 16 bases between the germline ends. Germline V gene sequence: CDR1 SQVTM, CDR2 ANQGSEA. The CDR3 consists of 16 residues. These data come from a study of blood T cells in healthy people across ages. Study information: With template switching, about one barcoded beta molecule was captured per two T cells. Study outcomes and limitations: Diversity estimates drawn from one million T cells were deemed underestimates. Getting older went along with TCR beta diversity per million T cells dropping roughly linearly.

For every donor, a draw yielded approximately 9.8 milliliters of peripheral blood. This rearrangement joins TRBV29-1 to TRBJ2-1, with a possible D match to TRBD2 (6 bases). Sequencing was performed on blood. The source of this sequence is a woman under 30 in good health. CDR3 protein: CSVEDGDYAGYNEQFF. CDR3 nucleotides: TGCAGCGTTGAAGACGGCGACTACGCGGGGTACAATGAGCAGTTCTTC.